This TCR beta chain was recorded in a study of identical twins. Trimming took 5 bases from V and 5 from J, leaving 19 bases between them. The CDR3 length is 16 residues. CDR1 SGHTA and CDR2 FQGTGA come from the germline V gene. In TCRdb, the 5' RACE reads were re-called with MiXCR into one record per CDR3 protein. Among around 250,000 distinct CDR3 sequences listed, 10% to 15% were seen once. This sample also appeared in a second study, on yellow fever vaccine responses in identical twins.

The sequenced sample consisted of memory (CD45RO+) T cells sorted from blood. The source is a woman under 30 in good health. The V call is TRBV7-3, the J call TRBJ2-1, with D perhaps TRBD1 or TRBD2 (5 bases each). Here the CDR3 reads CASSRQTGPGDNEQFF. The DNA for the CDR3 is TGTGCCAGCAGCCGCCAAACAGGACCCGGGGACAATGAGCAGTTCTTC.